Below are 8 T cell receptor beta chains sequenced from a single sample in a study of blood T cell repertoires in COVID-19. Sequenced by immunoSEQ multiplex PCR; TCRdb stores in-frame clones only, minus some. The sample has roughly 200,000 clones; approximately 85% are singletons. The sequenced material came from peripheral blood. These receptors originate from a human donor with active or convalescent COVID-19. The donor label of this sample is uncertain.

V and J are TRBV3-1 (or the pseudogene TRBV3-2) and TRBJ1-2, with D perhaps matching TRBD1 (5 bases). CDR1 is LGHDT and CDR2 is YNNKEL in the germline V gene (reference sequence). The CDR3 length is 12 residues. Trimming shortened V by 7 bases and J by 3 bases, and 9 bases separated the two germline ends. The CDR3 region is CASTGGDYGYTF. The CDR3 region has the DNA TGTGCCAGCACCGGGGGGGACTATGGCTACACCTTC.

The chain carries TRBV7-3 and TRBJ1-1; 7 bases are a match to TRBD1. V trimming: 5 bases; J trimming: 8 bases; junction bases outside the gene matches: 11. There are 14 residues in the CDR3. Per the germline V gene, CDR1 is SGHTA and CDR2 is FQGTGA. The CDR3 DNA reads TGTGCCAGCAGCCCAACAGGGGCCAGCTGGGAAGCTTTCTTT. This translates into CASSPTGASWEAFF.

The CDR3 sequence is CASRTVQGLSSYNEQFF. The DNA for the CDR3 is TGTGCCAGCAGGACCGTACAGGGGTTAAGCTCCTACAATGAGCAGTTCTTC. The chain is built from TRBV27 and TRBJ2-1, with 7 nucleotides matching TRBD1. Trimming at V came to 6 bases and at J to 0 bases, leaving 11 bases not matched to a gene. This CDR3 contains 17 residues. Germline V gene sequence: CDR1 MNHEY, CDR2 SMNVEV (reference sequence).

The rearrangement links TRBV6-5 to TRBJ1-5; 7 bases match TRBD1. This CDR3 has 15 amino acids. The germline V gene encodes CDR1 MNHEY and CDR2 SVGAGI. Trimming at V came to 6 bases and at J to 1 base, leaving 6 bases not matched to a gene. The CDR3 DNA sequence: TGTGCCAGCAGAATGACAGGGAGCAGCAATCAGCCCCAGCATTTT. Translated: CASRMTGSSNQPQHF.

As concerns this clone: A much bigger clone sits one base away, suggesting this may be a read error. The chain carries TRBV5-4 and TRBJ2-5; 16 positions agree with TRBD2. The CDR3 spans 17 residues. Per germline, CDR1 SGHNT and CDR2 YYREEE (reference sequence). The junction had 10 bases not matched to a gene; V was cut back by 4 bases and J by 7 bases. CDR3 nucleotide sequence: TGTGCCAGCAGCGGGGGGACTAGCGGGGGGGCCGTTGGGACCCAGTACTTC. Translating it yields CASSGGTSGGAVGTQYF.

The CDR3 reads CASSIEGGAYEQYF. The DNA of the CDR3 is TGTGCCAGTAGTATAGAAGGGGGTGCCTACGAGCAGTACTTC. This sequence joins TRBV19 and TRBJ2-7, with D maybe TRBD1 (6 bases). This CDR3 has 14 amino acids. Germline values: CDR1 LNHDA, CDR2 SQIVND (reference sequence). Trimming took 0 bases from V and 2 from J, leaving 8 bases between them.

The chain recombines TRBV9 with TRBJ1-1; no reliable D call. The CDR3 totals 13 residues. V gave up 2 bases and J gave up 2 bases, with 7 bases separating them. CDR1 and CDR2 from the germline V gene are SGDLS and YYNGEE. The chain's CDR3 is CASSVVSNTEAFF. In nucleotides, the CDR3 is TGTGCCAGCAGCGTTGTTAGTAACACTGAAGCTTTCTTT.

J is TRBJ2-2 and V is TRBV5-1; TRBD1 matches at 9 bases. Germline V lookup: CDR1 SGHRS, CDR2 YFSETQ. This CDR3 has 16 amino acids. The ends lost 0 bases at V and 6 bases at J; junction bases unmatched: 6. This CDR3 reads CASSLGWTGDSGELFF. The CDR3 DNA reads as TGCGCCAGCAGCTTGGGTTGGACAGGGGACTCCGGGGAGCTGTTTTTT. The full variable domain, rest sourced from reference TRBV5-1 and TRBJ2-2, is KAGVTQTPRYLIKTRGQQVTLSCSPISGHRSVSWYQQTPGQGLQFLFEYFSETQRNKGNFPGRFSGRQFSNSRSEMNVSTLELGDSALYLCASSLGWTGDSGELFFGEGSRLTVL.